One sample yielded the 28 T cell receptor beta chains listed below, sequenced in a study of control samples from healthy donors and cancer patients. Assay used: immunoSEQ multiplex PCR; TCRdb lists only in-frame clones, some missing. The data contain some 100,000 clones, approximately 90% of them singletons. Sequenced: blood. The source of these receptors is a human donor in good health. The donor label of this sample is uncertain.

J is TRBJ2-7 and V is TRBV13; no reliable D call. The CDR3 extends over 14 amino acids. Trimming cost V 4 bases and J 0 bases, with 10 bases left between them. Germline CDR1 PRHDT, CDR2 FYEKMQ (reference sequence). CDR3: CASSSKLASYEQYF. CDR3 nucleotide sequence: TGTGCCAGCAGCTCAAAGTTGGCCTCCTACGAGCAGTACTTC.

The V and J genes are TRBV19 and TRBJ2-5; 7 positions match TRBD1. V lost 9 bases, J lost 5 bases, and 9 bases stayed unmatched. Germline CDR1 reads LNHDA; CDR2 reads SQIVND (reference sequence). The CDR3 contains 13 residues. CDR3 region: CASATGATETQYF. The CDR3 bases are TGTGCCAGCGCTACAGGGGCTACGGAGACCCAGTACTTC.

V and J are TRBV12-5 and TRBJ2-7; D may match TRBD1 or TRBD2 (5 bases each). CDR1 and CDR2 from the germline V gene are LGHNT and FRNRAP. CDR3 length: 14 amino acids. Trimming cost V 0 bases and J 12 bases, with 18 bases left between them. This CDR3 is CASGLVPNRDVLYF. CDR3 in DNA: TGTGCTAGTGGTTTGGTCCCGAACCGGGACGTACTGTACTTC.

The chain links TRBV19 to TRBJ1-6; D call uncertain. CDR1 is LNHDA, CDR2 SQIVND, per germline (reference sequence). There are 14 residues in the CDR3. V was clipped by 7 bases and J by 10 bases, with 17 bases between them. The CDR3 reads CASTHDPEYSPLHF. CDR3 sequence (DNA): TGTGCCAGTACCCACGACCCCGAATACTCACCCCTCCACTTT.

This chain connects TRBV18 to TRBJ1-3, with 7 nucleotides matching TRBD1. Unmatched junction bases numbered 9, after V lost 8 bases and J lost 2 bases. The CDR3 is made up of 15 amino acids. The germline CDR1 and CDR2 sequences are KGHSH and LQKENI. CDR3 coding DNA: TGTGCCAGCGACAGGGTGAGCACCCCTGGAAACACCATATATTTT. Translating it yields CASDRVSTPGNTIYF.

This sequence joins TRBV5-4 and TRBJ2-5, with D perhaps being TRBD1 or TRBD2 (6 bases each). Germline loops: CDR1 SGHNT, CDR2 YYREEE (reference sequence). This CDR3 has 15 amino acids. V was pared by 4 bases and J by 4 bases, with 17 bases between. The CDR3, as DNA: TGTGCCAGCAGCCAAAGACAGGAGGGGCGAGAGACCCAGTACTTC. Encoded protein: CASSQRQEGRETQYF. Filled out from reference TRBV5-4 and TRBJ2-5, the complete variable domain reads ETGVTQSPTHLIKTRGQQVTLRCSSQSGHNTVSWYQQALGQGPQFIFQYYREEENGRGNFPPRFSGLQFPNYSSELNVNALELDDSALYLCASSQRQEGRETQYFGPGTRLLVL.

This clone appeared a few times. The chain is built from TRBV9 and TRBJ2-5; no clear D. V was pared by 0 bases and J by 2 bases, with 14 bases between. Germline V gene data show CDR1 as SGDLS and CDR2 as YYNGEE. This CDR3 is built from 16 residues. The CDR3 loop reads CASSVGPHPSQETQYF. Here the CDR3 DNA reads TGTGCCAGCAGCGTAGGACCTCACCCTAGTCAAGAGACCCAGTACTTC.

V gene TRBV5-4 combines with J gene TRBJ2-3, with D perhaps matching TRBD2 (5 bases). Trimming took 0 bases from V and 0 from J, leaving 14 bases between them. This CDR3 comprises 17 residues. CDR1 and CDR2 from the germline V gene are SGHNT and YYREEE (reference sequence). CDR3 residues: CASSLDASSASTDTQYF. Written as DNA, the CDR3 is TGTGCCAGCAGCTTGGACGCTAGCTCCGCTAGCACAGATACGCAGTATTTT.

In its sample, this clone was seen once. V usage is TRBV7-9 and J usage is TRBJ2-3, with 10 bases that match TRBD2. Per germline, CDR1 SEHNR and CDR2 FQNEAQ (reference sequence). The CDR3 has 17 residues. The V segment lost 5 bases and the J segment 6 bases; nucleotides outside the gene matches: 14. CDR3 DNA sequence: TGTGCCAGCAGCAGAGATGTACTAGCGGGGTCCCTCGATACGCAGTATTTT. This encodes CASSRDVLAGSLDTQYF.

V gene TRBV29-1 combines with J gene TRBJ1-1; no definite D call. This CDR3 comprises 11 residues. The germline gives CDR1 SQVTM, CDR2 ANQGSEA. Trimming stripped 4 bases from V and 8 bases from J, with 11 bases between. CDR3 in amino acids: CSVVPAGEAFF. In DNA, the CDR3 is TGCAGCGTTGTGCCGGCGGGGGAAGCTTTCTTT.

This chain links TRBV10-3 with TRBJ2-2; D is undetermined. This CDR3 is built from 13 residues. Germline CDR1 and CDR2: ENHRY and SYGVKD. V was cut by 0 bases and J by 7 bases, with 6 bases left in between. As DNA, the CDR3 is TGTGCCATCAGTGAGTCGTCGGGCGGGGAGCTGTTTTTT. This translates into CAISESSGGELFF.

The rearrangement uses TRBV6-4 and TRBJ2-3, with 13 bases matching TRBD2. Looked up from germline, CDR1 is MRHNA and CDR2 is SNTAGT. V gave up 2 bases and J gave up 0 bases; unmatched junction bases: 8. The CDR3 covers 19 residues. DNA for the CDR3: TGTGCCAGCAGTGACCGGACTAGCGGGGGAGGAATTAGCACAGATACGCAGTATTTT. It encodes CASSDRTSGGGISTDTQYF.

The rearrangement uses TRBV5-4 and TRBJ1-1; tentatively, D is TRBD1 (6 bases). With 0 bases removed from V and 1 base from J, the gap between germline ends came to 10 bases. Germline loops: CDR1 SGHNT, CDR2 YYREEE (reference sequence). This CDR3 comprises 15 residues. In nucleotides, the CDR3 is TGTGCCAGCAGCTTGGCCCCAGGGGAGAACACTGAAGCTTTCTTT. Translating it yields CASSLAPGENTEAFF.

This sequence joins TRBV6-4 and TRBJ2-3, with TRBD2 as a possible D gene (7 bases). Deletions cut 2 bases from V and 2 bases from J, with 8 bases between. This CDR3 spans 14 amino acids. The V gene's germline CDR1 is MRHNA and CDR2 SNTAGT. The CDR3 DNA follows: TGTGCCAGCAGTGACGGGGGGGCCACAGATACGCAGTATTTT. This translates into CASSDGGATDTQYF.

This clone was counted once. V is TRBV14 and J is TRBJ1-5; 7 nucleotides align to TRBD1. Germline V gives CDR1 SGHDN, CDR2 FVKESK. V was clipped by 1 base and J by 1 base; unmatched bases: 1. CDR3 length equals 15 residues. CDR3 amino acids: CASSQGGQSNQPQHF. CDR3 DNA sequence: TGTGCCAGCAGCCAAGGGGGACAGAGCAATCAGCCCCAGCATTTT.

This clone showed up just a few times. CDR3 bases: TGTGCCAGCAGATTAAGCACAGACAGAGAAGCTTTCTTT. This codes for CASRLSTDREAFF. The chain combines TRBV12-3 or TRBV12-4 with TRBJ1-1, with a possible D match to TRBD1 (5 bases). The germline V and J ends were trimmed by 6 bases and 8 bases, with 16 bases remaining between them. This CDR3 contains 13 residues.

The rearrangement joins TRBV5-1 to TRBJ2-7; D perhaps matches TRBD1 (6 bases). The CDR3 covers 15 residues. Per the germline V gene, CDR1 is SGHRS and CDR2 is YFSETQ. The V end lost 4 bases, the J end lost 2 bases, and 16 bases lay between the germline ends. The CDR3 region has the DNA TGCGCCAGCAGCCCCCCCTGGACAGAACCCTACGAGCAGTACTTC. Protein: CASSPPWTEPYEQYF.

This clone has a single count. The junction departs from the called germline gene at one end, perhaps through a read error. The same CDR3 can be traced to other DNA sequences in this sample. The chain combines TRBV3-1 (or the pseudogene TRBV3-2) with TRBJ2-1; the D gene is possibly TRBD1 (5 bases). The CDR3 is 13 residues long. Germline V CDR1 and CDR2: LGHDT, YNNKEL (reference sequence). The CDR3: CASRQSSYNEQFF. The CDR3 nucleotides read TGTGCCAGTAGACAGAGCTCCTACAATGAACAGTTCTTC.

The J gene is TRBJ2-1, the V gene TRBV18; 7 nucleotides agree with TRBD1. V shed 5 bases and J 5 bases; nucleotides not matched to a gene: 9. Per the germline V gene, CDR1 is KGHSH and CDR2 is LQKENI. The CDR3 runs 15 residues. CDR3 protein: CASSSRQGLDNEQFF. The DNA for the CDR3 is TGTGCCAGCTCATCGCGACAGGGTTTAGACAATGAGCAGTTCTTC.

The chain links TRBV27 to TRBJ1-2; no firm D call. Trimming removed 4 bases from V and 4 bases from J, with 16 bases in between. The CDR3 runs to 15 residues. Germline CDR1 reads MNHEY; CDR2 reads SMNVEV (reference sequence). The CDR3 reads CASSSLLGPLYGYTF. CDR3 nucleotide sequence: TGTGCCAGCAGTTCGCTGTTGGGTCCCCTCTATGGCTACACCTTC.

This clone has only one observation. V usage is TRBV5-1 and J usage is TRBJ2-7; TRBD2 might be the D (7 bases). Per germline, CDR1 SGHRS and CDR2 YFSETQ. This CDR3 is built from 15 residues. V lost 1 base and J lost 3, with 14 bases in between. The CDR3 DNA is TGCGCCAGCAGCTTGAGTGGGGGGGGCAACTACGAGCAGTACTTC. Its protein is CASSLSGGGNYEQYF.

CDR3 in amino acids: CASSQGQGRDEKLFF. CDR3 nucleotides: TGCGCCAGCAGCCAAGGACAGGGAAGAGATGAAAAACTGTTTTTT. The genes are TRBV4-3 and TRBJ1-4; 7 nucleotides agree with TRBD1. The junction had 5 bases not matched to a gene; V was cut back by 1 base and J by 6 bases. This CDR3 is built from 15 residues. Germline CDR1 reads LGHNA; CDR2 reads YSLEER.

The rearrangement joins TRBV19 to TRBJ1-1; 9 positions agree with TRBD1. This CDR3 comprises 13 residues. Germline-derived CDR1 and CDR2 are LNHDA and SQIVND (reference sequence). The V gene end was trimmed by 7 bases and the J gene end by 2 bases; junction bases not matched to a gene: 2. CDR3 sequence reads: CASKTGGNTEAFF. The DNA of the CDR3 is TGTGCCAGTAAGACAGGGGGTAACACTGAAGCTTTCTTT.

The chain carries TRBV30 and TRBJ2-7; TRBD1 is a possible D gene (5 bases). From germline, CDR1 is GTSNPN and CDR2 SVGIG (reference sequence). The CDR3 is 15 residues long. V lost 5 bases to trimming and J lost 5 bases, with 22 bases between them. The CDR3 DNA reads TGTGCCTGGGGGCCCCTACAGGCCCGCTGGGACGAGCAGTACTTC. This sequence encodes CAWGPLQARWDEQYF.

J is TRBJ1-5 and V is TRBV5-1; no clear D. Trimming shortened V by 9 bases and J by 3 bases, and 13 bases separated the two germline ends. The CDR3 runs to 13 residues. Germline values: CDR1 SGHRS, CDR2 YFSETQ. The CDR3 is CATAPTFNQPQHF. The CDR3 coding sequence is TGCGCCACCGCGCCTACATTCAATCAGCCCCAGCATTTT.

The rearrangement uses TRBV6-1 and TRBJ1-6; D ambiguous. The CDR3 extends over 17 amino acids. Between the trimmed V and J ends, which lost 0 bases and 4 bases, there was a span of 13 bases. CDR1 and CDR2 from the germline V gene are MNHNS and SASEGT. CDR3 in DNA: TGTGCCAGCAGTGAAGCGCCTTCCACTAAGTATAATTCACCCCTCCACTTT. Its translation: CASSEAPSTKYNSPLHF.

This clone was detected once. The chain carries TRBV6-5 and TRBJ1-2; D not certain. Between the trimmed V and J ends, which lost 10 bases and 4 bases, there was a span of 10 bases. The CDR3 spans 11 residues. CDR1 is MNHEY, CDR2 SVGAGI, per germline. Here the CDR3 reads CATTAGYGYTF. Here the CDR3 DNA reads TGTGCCACCACCGCGGGCTATGGCTACACCTTC.

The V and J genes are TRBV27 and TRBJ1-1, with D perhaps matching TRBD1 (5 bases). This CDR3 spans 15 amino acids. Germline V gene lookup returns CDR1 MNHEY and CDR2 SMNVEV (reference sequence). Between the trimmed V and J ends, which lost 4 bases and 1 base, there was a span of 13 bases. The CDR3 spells CASSSWPGPNTEAFF. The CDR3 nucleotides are TGTGCCAGCAGTTCGTGGCCGGGGCCGAACACTGAAGCTTTCTTT.